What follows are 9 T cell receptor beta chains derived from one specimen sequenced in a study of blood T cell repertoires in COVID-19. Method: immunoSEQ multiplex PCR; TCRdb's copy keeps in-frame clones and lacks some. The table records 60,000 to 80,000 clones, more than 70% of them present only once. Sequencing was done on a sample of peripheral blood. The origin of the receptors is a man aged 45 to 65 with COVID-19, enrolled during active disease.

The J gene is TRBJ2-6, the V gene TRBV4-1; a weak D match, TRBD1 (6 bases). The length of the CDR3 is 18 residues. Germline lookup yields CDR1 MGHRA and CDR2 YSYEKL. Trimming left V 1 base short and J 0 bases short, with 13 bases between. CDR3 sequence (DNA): TGCGCCAGCAGCCAAGCTTGGGACACTCGCTCTGGGGCCAACGTCCTGACTTTC. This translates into CASSQAWDTRSGANVLTF.

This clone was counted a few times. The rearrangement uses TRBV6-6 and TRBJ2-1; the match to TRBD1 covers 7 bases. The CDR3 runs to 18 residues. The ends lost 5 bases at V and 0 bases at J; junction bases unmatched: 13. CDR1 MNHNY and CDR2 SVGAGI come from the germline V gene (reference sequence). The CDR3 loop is CASSRTAGTEGSYNEQFF. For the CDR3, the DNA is TGTGCCAGCAGTCGAACCGCCGGGACAGAAGGCTCCTACAATGAGCAGTTCTTC.

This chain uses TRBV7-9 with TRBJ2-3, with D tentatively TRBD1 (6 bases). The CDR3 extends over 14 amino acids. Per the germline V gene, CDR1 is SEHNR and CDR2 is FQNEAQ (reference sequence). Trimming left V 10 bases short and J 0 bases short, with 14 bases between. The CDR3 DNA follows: TGTGCCACCCCTCCGGGACAAAGCACAGATACGCAGTATTTT. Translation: CATPPGQSTDTQYF.

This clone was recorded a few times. CDR3 bases: TGTGCCAGCAGCGTCCCCACTGGGTGGGAGACAGGGGATTACTATGGCTACACCTTC. The encoded protein is CASSVPTGWETGDYYGYTF. The chain couples TRBV7-3 to TRBJ1-2, with 8 bases aligning to TRBD1. Germline-derived CDR1 and CDR2 are SGHTA and FQGTGA. V dropped 5 bases and J dropped 3; count of bases not matched to a gene: 20. This CDR3 has 19 amino acids.

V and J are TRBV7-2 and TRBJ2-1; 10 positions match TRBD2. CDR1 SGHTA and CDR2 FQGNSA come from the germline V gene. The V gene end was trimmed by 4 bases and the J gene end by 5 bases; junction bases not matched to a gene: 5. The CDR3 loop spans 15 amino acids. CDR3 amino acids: CASSSRGLADNEQFF. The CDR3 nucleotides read TGTGCCAGCAGCTCCCGAGGACTAGCGGACAATGAGCAGTTCTTC.

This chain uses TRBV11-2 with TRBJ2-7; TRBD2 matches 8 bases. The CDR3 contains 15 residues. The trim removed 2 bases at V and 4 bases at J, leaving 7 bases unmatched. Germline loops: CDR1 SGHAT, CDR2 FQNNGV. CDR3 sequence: CASSLWVAGTYEQYF. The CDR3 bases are TGTGCCAGCAGCTTATGGGTAGCGGGAACTTACGAGCAGTACTTC.

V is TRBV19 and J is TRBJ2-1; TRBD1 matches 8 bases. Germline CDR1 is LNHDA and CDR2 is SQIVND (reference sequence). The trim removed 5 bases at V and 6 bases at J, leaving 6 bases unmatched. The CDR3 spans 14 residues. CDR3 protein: CASSGGQAFNEQFF. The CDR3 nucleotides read TGTGCCAGTAGTGGGGGACAGGCTTTCAATGAGCAGTTCTTC.

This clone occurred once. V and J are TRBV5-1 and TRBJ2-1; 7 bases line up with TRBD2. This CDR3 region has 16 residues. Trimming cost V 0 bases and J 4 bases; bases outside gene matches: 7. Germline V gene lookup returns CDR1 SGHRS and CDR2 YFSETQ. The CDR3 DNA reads TGCGCCAGCAGCTTGGCTGGGGGGGGATCATACAATGAGCAGTTCTTC. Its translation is CASSLAGGGSYNEQFF.

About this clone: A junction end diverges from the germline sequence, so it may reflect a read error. This CDR3 reads CASSSGTSGHYNEQFF. As DNA, the CDR3 is TGTGCTAGCAGCTCCGGGACTAGCGGCCACTACAATGAGCAGTTCTTC. This chain connects TRBV7-7 to TRBJ2-1; 11 bases are a match to TRBD2. Germline V CDR1 and CDR2: SSHAT, FNYEAQ (reference sequence). The CDR3 is made up of 16 amino acids.